This entry lists 3 T cell receptor beta chains sequenced from one sample in a study of blood T cell repertoires in COVID-19. TCRdb's table, derived via immunoSEQ multiplex PCR, lists solely in-frame clones and lacks some. The table shows under 60,000 clones, with 90% occurring only once. The sequencing sample was made of peripheral blood. Receptors originate from a man aged 50-60 years with acute or convalescent COVID-19.

This clone was detected a few times. The CDR3 protein is CASSKQGRETEAFF. CDR3 coding DNA: TGTGCCAGCAGCAAACAGGGCCGCGAGACTGAAGCTTTCTTT. The chain has TRBV21-1 and TRBJ1-1; the table's D call TRBD1 went unverified against the DNA. TRBV21-1 is recorded as a pseudogene. The CDR3 contains 14 residues.

The chain uses TRBV4-1 and TRBJ2-7; TRBD1 agrees at 8 bases. V lost 1 base and J lost 4; bases outside the gene matches: 6. CDR3 length equals 15 residues. Germline lookup yields CDR1 MGHRA and CDR2 YSYEKL. The CDR3 nucleotides are TGCGCCAGCAGCCAAGGGACAGGGAGACCATACGAGCAGTACTTC. This encodes CASSQGTGRPYEQYF.

The rearrangement uses TRBV18 and TRBJ2-4, with a tentative D call TRBD2 (5 bases). The CDR3 runs 16 residues. With 0 bases removed from V and 3 bases from J, the gap between germline ends came to 12 bases. Germline loops: CDR1 KGHSH, CDR2 LQKENI. The CDR3 bases are TGTGCCAGCTCACCACCCTGGGGAGTCGGCAAAAACATTCAGTACTTC. As protein: CASSPPWGVGKNIQYF.